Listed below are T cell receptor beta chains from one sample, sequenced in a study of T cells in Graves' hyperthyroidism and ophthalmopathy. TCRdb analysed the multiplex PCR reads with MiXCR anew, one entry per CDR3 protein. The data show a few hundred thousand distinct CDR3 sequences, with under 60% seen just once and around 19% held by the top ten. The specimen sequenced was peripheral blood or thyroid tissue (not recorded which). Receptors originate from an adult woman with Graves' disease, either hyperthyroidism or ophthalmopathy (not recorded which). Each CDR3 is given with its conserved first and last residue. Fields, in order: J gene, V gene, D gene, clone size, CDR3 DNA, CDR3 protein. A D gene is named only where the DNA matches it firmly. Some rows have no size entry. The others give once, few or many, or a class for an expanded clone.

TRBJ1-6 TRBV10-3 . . TGTGCCATCAGTTTGACTAGCGGGAGTAGTTCACCCCTCCACTTT CAISLTSGSSSPLHF
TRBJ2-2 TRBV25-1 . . TGTGCCAGCAGTGCTAGGCTATTCGGACAGCTCAACACCGGGGAGCTGTTTTTT CASSARLFGQLNTGELFF
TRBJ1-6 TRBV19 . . TGTGCCAGTGCTTGGCGTGGCGAAGGTTCACCCCTCCACTTT CASAWRGEGSPLHF
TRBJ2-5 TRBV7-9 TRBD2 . TGTGCCAGCAGCCCGAGACTAGCGGTGTCCCAAGAGACCCAGTACTTC CASSPRLAVSQETQYF
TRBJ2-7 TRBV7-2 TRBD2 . TGTGCCAGCAGCCGGAGCGGGGACGAGCAGTACTTC CASSRSGDEQYF
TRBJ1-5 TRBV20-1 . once TGCAGTGAGTCCGGGTATAGCAATCAGCCCCAGCATTTT CSESGYSNQPQHF
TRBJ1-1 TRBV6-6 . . TGTGCCAGCAGTTACTCCCTGCAGGCACGGAACACTGAAGCTTTCTTT CASSYSLQARNTEAFF
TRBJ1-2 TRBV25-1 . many TGTGCCTCTAACTGCTATGGCTACACCTTC CASNCYGYTF
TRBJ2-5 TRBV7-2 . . TGTGCCAGCAGCTTAAAGATCGGGGATCAGCCCCAGTACTTC CASSLKIGDQPQYF
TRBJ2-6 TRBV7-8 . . TGTGCCAGCAGCTTAATCCAGGGGGGACCCTCTGGGGCCAACGTCCTGACTTTC CASSLIQGGPSGANVLTF
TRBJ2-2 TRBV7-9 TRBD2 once TGTGCCAGCACCTTCCTCTTAGCGGGGAACACCGGGGAGCTGTTTTTT CASTFLLAGNTGELFF
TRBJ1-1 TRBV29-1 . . TGCAGCGCTGGGAAACAGGGCACTGAAGCTTTCTTT CSAGKQGTEAFF
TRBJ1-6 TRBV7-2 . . TGTGCCAGCAGCCCGACGAGGGTAGGGACGAATTCACCCCTCCACTTT CASSPTRVGTNSPLHF
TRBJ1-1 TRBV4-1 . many TGCGCCAGCAGCCAAGATAGGACGGGGGCGAGGAACACTGAAGCTTTCTTT CASSQDRTGARNTEAFF
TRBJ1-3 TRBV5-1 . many TGCGCCAGCAGCTTGGATAATCTGCTTGGAAACACCATATATTTT CASSLDNLLGNTIYF
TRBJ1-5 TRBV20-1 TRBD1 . TGCAGTGCTAGCAGGGGGAGGGGGACCCAGCATTTT CSASRGRGTQHF
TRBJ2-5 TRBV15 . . TGTGCCACCAGCAGAGATCAGTCCAGGGGCGGGAGAGAGACCCAGTACTTC CATSRDQSRGGRETQYF
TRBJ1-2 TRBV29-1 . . TGCAGCGTTGAAACAGCAGGAGACGGCTACACCTTC CSVETAGDGYTF
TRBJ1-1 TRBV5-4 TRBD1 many TGTGCCAGCACCCTACCGCCTGGACAGGGGGGCGGGAACACTGAAGCTTTCTTT CASTLPPGQGGGNTEAFF
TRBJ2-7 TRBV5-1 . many TGCGCCAGCAGCCCGTCCCGGGGGCGCAGAGACTACGAGCAGTACTTC CASSPSRGRRDYEQYF
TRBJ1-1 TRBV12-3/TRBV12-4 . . TGTGCCAGCAGTTTCCCCCGTGGAAGAATGAACACTGAAGCTTTCTTT CASSFPRGRMNTEAFF
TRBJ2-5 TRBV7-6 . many TGTGCCAGCAGCTCACGGGATCCAGGGGGGGTAGGCCAGTACTTC CASSSRDPGGVGQYF
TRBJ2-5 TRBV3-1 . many TGTGCCAGCAGCCGCCAGCAGTCGGAGACCCAGTACTTC CASSRQQSETQYF
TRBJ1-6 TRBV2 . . TGTGCCAGCAGTGAGACAGGCCCCAGATATTCACCCCTCCACTTT CASSETGPRYSPLHF
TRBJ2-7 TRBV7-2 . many TGTGCCAGCAGCTTACCAAAGAGCCGGGAGCAGTACTTC CASSLPKSREQYF
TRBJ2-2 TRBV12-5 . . TGTGCTAGTGGTTTGGTAAGCTGGTATGAGGACGGGGAGCTGTTTTTT CASGLVSWYEDGELFF
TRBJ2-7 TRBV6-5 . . TGTGCCAGCAGTTACGATCCAAAACAAAACCGGTACGAGCAGTACTTC CASSYDPKQNRYEQYF
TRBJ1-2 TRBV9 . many TGTGCCAGCAGCGTAGCGTCGGCCGGTGGATACACCTTC CASSVASAGGYTF
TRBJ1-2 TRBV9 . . TGTGCCAGCAGCGTAGATTTGAGCTATGGCTACACCTTC CASSVDLSYGYTF
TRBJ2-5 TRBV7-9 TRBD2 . TGTGCCAGCAGCGTTGAGATAGGAGCGGGGGAGACCCAGTACTTC CASSVEIGAGETQYF
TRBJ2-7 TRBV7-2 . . TGTGCCAGCAGTGCTAGAGTCAGCTATTCCTACGAGCAGTACTTC CASSARVSYSYEQYF
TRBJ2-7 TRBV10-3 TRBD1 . TGTGCCATCACCCGCGGGACAGGGGGTTTCTACGAGCAGTACTTC CAITRGTGGFYEQYF
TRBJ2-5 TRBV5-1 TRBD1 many TGCGCCAGCAGCTCAGGCGGGGACAGGGAGACCCAGTACTTC CASSSGGDRETQYF
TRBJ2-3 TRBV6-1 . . TGTGCCAGCAGTGGACGCGGCGGAGGGGGAGCCGGAGATACGCAGTATTTT CASSGRGGGGAGDTQYF
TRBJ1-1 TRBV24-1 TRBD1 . TGTGCCACCAGTGAGACAGGGTACCCTGAAGCTTTCTTT CATSETGYPEAFF
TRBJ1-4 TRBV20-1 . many TGCAGTGCTAGAGCCACAGGGAGCGGTGAAAAACTGTTTTTT CSARATGSGEKLFF
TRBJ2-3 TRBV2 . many TGTGCCAGCAAGGGGTTCGGCGCAGATACGCAGTATTTT CASKGFGADTQYF
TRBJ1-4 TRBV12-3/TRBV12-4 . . TGTGCCAGCAGTCACGCAGGGGTATTTGAAAAACTGTTTTTT CASSHAGVFEKLFF
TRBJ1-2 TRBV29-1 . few TGCAGCGTGCGGGACGGAGGTGTAGTGGGTGGCTACACCTTC CSVRDGGVVGGYTF
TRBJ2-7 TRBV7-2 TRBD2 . TGTGCCAGCAGAATTCCGGGAGGGAACGAGGAGCAGTACTTC CASRIPGGNEEQYF
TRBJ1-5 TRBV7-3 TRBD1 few TGTGCCAGCAGCTGGGACAGGGCCGGGAATCAGCCCCAGCATTTT CASSWDRAGNQPQHF
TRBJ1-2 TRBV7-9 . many TGTGCCGGCCAGGAGAGTACCTCGGGATATGGCTACACCTTC CAGQESTSGYGYTF